A selection of T cell receptor beta chains follows, all from one sample in a study of cytomegalovirus exposure and HLA in healthy donors. Assay used: immunoSEQ multiplex PCR; TCRdb lists only in-frame clones, some missing. The sample has about 210,000 clones; less than 90% are singletons. Sample: PBMCs. Receptor source: a woman in her 30s in good health and CMV-seronegative. Both conserved end residues are trimmed from each CDR3. D genes are given only for firm matches.

J,V,D,CDR3
TRBJ1-5,TRBV28,TRBD1,ASSLTGGMRQPQH
TRBJ2-5,TRBV6-1,NA,ASLRVGVGETQY
TRBJ2-1,TRBV10-2,NA,ATLAETYNEQF
TRBJ2-3,TRBV28,TRBD2,ASSPPGLSTDTQY
TRBJ2-1,TRBV4-1,NA,ASSQSPTRASYNEQF
TRBJ2-1,TRBV5-1,TRBD1,ASSLEGAARNEQF
TRBJ2-7,TRBV5-1,TRBD1,ASSFRQGADEQY
TRBJ1-1,TRBV7-9,NA,ASSLGQVEAF
TRBJ2-2,TRBV6-5,NA,ASSYRINQGTGELF
TRBJ2-7,TRBV7-9,TRBD1,ASSSGTGAVYEQY
TRBJ1-6,TRBV2,NA,ASTVVNSPLH
TRBJ2-2,TRBV7-9,TRBD1,ASRPAGTGSVGELF
TRBJ2-1,TRBV6-5,TRBD2,ASSWGLAGVGTEQF
TRBJ2-1,TRBV7-9,NA,ASSFTQTQLANEQF
TRBJ2-5,TRBV4-1,NA,ASSQADTYQETQY
TRBJ2-6,TRBV2,NA,ASSDWAKAGANVLT
TRBJ2-5,TRBV6-4,NA,ASRPTTPPLQETQY
TRBJ2-5,TRBV6-6,NA,ASREASRQETQY
TRBJ2-2,TRBV4-1,NA,ASSRSPSGGSTGELF
NA,TRBV29-1,NA,SVSPAQGGEQY
TRBJ2-7,TRBV29-1,TRBD2,SVEVGRGFPYEQY
TRBJ2-3,TRBV6-5,TRBD1,ASRRGGADTQY
TRBJ2-7,TRBV30,TRBD1,AWMRTGTLSNEQY
TRBJ2-4,TRBV11-2,NA,ASSPTRDSLGSDIQY